This TCR beta chain emerged from a study of radiotherapy plus CTLA-4 blockade in lung cancer. About the study: Objective response was observed in roughly 20% of patients, and disease control in roughly 30%. Study-level points and caveats: Best predicting response, reportedly, were early blood T cell clone dynamics, with interferon-beta. Radiotherapy was combined with ipilimumab, and tumor-derived TCR clones then expanded in blood.

Concerning this clone itself: Its specificity is unknown.

Clones were read by immunoSEQ multiplex PCR, and TCRdb kept only the in-frame ones, dropping some. This repertoire shows about 31,000 clones, more than 70% found once; its top ten account for around 4.5%. With ipilimumab providing CTLA-4 blockade, focal radiation was administered to patients who had chemo-refractory metastatic non-small-cell lung cancer. The sequences come from peripheral blood, collected from a patient treated with radiotherapy plus ipilimumab. This sequence was found in a human donor with non-small cell lung cancer whose response to radiotherapy plus ipilimumab could not be evaluated.

The CDR3 region is CASRPVLHYGYTF. As DNA, the CDR3 is TGTGCCAGCAGGCCAGTTCTCCACTATGGCTACACCTTC. The V gene is TRBV6-1, the J gene TRBJ1-2; the D is unclear. The CDR3 extends over 13 amino acids. Germline CDR1 reads MNHNS; CDR2 reads SASEGT. V was pared by 6 bases and J by 3 bases, with 11 bases between.